This T cell receptor (beta chain) emerged from a study of OX40 agonist ivuxolimab in advanced cancers. Describing the broader study: Ivuxolimab was an agonistic, fully human IgG2 monoclonal antibody directed against OX40 (CD134), a costimulatory receptor. In the dose-escalation cohort, more than 75% of patients were male, and the mean age was around 60 years, with a range of 23 to 79. The monotherapy dose-escalation portion (N ≈ 55 patients) of the phase I ivuxolimab trial is reported in the paper. Of the roughly 52 dose-escalation patients, hepatocellular carcinoma was present in roughly 19, melanoma in approximately 15, renal cell carcinoma in 9 and head and neck cancer in 9. Peripheral TCRbeta sequencing was intended to test whether TCR sequence diversity was altered and clonal T-cell expansion was caused by ivuxolimab. Prior anti-PD-1, anti-PD-L1 or anti-CTLA-4 therapy was permitted, and checkpoint inhibitors had been received by less than 45% of dose-escalation patients. Intravenous ivuxolimab was administered to patients every 2 weeks at six dose levels: 0.01, 0.1, 0.3, 1.5, 3 and 10 mg/kg. Partial responses were achieved by three dose-escalation patients, of whom one had hepatocellular carcinoma and two had cutaneous melanoma.

What the study reported, not specific to this receptor: After ivuxolimab, expanded clones were on average more numerous among CD8+ T cells than among CD4+ T cells. Which antigens the clonally expanded peripheral T cells were specific for was not determined. At doses of 0.1 to 3.0 mg/kg, clonal expansion of both CD4+ and CD8+ T cells in blood was seen between baseline and week 6. Low levels of normalized T-cell clonal expansion were also shown by some nonresponding patients. In partial responders in the 0.1-3.0 mg/kg groups, normalized peripheral clonal expansion was found to be among the lowest, especially among CD8+ T cells.

Patients with autoimmune disease history or receiving systemic immunosuppression were excluded from the trial. Peripheral blood for TCR sequencing was collected from all dose cohorts at baseline, on cycle 4 day 1, and on cycle 7 day 1. The samples were drawn from a first-in-human, open-label, multicenter phase I dose-escalation trial of ivuxolimab. Adults with locally advanced or metastatic head and neck squamous cell, hepatocellular, melanoma or renal cell carcinoma were enrolled in the trial. Before TCR sequencing, CD4+ T cells and CD8+ T cells from peripheral blood were sorted into separate populations. The count of this clone is one. This clone's antigen is unknown. No quality values exist for individual bases; no much larger clone is one base distant. Trimming at the junction amounts to 4 bases on V and 3 bases on J, and the germline ends lie 15 bases apart. The CDR3 spans 15 residues, from the cysteine through the phenylalanine. The read is trimmed to its CDR3 DNA, 45 bases read in frame from base 1. CDR1 and CDR2 were assigned from the germline V gene as MGHRA and YSYEKL.

Genomic DNA was extracted from sorted cells for sequencing of the TCRbeta CDR3 region. The immunoSEQ Assay was used for sequencing of TCRbeta CDR3 regions. The immuneACCESS repertoire file appears here via TCRdb, limited to in-frame rearrangements. These files lack a portion of the clones; in checked studies, under half of the deficit traces to unresolved V genes, and the cause of the others is not known. Present in this sample are about 33,000 clones, less than 85% of which were seen just once. Roughly 21% of the sample belongs to the ten largest clones. The chain is assembled from TRBV4-1 and TRBJ1-1, and possibly TRBD1, on 6 matching bases. Here the sequenced sample was CD4+ or CD8+ T cells sorted from blood, taken in a trial of the OX40 agonist ivuxolimab. The sequence was collected from an adult with an advanced solid tumor such as melanoma, head and neck, liver or kidney cancer. The sequenced DNA: TGCGCCAGCAGCCTTCCTCCTCAGGGGTACACTGAAGCTTTCTTT. Translated, it gives CASSLPPQGYTEAFF.